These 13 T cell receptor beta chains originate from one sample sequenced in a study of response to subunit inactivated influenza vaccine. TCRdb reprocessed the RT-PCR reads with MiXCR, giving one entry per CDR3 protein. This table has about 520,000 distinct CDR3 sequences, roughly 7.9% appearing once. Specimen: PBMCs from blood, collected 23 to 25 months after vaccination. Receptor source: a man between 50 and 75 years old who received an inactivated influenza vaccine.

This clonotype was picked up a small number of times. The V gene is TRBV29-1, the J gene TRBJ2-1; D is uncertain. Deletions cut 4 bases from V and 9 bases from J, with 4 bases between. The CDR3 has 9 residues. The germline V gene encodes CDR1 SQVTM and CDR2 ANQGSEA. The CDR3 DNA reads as TGCAGCGTTGGTAGTGAGCAGTTCTTC. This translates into CSVGSEQFF.

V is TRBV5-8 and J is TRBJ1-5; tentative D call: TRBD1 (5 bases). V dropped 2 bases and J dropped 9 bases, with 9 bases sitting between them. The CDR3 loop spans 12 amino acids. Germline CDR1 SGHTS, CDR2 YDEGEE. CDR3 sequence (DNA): TGTGCCAGCAGCTTAGGGGTCCCGCCCCAGCATTTT. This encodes CASSLGVPPQHF.

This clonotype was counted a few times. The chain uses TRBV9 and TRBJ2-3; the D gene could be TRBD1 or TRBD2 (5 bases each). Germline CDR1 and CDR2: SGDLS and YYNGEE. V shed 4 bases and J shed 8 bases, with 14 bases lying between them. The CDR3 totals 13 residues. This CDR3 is CASSPGTPGTQYF. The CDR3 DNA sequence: TGTGCCAGCAGCCCGGGGACCCCAGGTACGCAGTATTTT.

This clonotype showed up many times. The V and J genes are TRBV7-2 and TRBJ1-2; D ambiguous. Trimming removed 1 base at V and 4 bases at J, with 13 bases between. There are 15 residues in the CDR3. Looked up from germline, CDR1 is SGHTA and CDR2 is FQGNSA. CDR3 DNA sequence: TGTGCCAGCAGCTTAGGAGGCGGACCTGCCTATGGCTACACCTTC. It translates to CASSLGGGPAYGYTF.

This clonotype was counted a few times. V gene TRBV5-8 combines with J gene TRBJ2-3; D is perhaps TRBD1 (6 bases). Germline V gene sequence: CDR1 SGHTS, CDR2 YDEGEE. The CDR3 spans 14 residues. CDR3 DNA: TGTACCACCCAGGGACACCGAAGCACAGATACGCAGTATTTT. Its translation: CTTQGHRSTDTQYF.

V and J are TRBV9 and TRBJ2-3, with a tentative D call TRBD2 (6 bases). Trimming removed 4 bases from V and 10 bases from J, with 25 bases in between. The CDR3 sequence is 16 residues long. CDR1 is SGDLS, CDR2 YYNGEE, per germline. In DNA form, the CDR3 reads TGTGCCAGCAGCACGGTGGGGGGACCCCAGTTGTCGGCGCAGTATTTT. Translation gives CASSTVGGPQLSAQYF. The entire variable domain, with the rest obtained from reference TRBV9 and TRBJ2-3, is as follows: DSGVTQTPKHLITATGQRVTLRCSPRSGDLSVYWYQQSLDQGLQFLIQYYNGEERAKGNILERFSAQQFPDLHSELNLSSLELGDSALYFCASSTVGGPQLSAQYFGPGTRLTVL.

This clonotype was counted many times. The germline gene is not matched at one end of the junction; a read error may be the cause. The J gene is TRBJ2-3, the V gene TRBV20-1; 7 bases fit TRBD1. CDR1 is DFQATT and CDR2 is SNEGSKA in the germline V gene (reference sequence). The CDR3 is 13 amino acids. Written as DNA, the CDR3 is TGCACTGCTAGTAGGGGGCCAGGAGATACGCAGTATTTT. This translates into CTASRGPGDTQYF.

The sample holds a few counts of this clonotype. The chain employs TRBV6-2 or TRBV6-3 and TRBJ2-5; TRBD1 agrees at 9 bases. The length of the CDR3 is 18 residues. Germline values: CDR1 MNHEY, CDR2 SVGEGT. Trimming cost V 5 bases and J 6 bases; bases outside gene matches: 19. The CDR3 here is CASSHQPSSGTGMKTQYF. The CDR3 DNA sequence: TGTGCCAGCAGTCACCAACCCTCCTCCGGGACAGGGATGAAGACCCAGTACTTC.

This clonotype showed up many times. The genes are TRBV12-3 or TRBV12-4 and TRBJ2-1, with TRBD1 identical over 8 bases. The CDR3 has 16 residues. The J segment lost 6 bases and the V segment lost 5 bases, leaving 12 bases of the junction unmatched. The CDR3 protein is CASSPILFDRGNEQFF. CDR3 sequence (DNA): TGTGCCAGCAGTCCTATACTTTTTGACAGGGGCAATGAGCAGTTCTTC.

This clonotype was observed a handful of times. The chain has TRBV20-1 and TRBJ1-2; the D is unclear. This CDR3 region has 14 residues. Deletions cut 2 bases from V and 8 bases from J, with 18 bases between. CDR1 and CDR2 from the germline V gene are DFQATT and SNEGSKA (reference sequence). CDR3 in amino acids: CSARTRRNRAGYTF. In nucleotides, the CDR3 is TGCAGTGCTAGAACTCGCAGGAATAGAGCCGGCTACACCTTC.

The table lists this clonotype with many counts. The CDR3 sequence is CSAWDSAYGYTF. The CDR3 DNA is TGCAGTGCTTGGGACAGTGCGTATGGCTACACCTTC. The rearrangement uses TRBV20-1 and TRBJ1-2; 7 bases fit TRBD1. The trim removed 5 bases at V and 5 bases at J, leaving 5 bases unmatched. The CDR3 runs 12 residues. Germline V CDR1 and CDR2: DFQATT, SNEGSKA (reference sequence).

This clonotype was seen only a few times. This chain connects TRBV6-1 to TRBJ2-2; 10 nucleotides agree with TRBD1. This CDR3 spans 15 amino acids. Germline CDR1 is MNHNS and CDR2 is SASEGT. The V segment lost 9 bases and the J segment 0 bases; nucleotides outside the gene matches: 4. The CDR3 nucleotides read TGTGCCAGGAGACAGGGGGCGCCGAACACCGGGGAGCTGTTTTTT. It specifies CARRQGAPNTGELFF.

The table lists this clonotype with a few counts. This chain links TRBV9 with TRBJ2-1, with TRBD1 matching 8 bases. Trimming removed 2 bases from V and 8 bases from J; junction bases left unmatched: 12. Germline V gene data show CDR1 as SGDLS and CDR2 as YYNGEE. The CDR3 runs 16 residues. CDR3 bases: TGTGCCAGCAGCGTTGCCACAGGGGGAGTGCGGGATGAGCAGTTCTTC. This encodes CASSVATGGVRDEQFF.